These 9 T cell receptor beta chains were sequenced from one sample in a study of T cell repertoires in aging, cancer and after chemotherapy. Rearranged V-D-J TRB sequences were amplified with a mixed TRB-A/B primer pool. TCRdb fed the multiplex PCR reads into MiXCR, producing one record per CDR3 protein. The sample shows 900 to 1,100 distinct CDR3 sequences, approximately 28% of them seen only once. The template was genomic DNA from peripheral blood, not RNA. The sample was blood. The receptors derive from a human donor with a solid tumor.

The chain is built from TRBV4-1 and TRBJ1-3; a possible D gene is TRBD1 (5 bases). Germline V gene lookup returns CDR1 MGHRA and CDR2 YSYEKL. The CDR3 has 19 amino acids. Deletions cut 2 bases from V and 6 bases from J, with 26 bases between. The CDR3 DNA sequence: TGCGCCAGCAGCCAACCCATCGCGGGGCGACGGAACTTTGTAAACACCATATATTTT. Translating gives CASSQPIAGRRNFVNTIYF.

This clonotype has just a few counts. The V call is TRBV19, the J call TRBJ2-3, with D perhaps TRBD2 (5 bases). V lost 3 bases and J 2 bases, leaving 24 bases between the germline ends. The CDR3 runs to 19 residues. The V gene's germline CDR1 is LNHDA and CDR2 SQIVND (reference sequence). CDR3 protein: CASSMGSPGIGRFTDTQYF. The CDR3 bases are TGTGCCAGTAGTATGGGATCCCCCGGGATCGGTCGGTTCACAGATACGCAGTATTTT.

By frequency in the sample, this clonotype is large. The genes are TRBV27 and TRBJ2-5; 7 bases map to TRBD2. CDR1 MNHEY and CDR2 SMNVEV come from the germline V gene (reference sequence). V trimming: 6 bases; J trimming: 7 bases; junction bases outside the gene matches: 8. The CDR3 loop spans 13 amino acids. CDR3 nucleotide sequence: TGTGCCAGCAGCCCTGGGGGGAGGGTGACCCAGTACTTC. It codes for CASSPGGRVTQYF.

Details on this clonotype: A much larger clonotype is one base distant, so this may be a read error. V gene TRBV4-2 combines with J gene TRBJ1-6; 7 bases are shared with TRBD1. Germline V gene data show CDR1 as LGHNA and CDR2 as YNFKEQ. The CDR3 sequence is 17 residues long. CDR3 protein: CASSLLTSGTEDSPLQF. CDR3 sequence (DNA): TGTGCCAGCAGCCTGCTAACCTCCGGGACAGAGGATTCACCCCTCCAATTT.

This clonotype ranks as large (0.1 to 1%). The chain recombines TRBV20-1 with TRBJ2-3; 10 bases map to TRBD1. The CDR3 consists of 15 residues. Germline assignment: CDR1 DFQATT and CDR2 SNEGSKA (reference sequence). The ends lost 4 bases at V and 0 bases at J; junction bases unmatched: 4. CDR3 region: CSATDRGRSTDTQYF. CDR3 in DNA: TGCAGTGCTACGGACAGGGGGAGAAGCACAGATACGCAGTATTTT.

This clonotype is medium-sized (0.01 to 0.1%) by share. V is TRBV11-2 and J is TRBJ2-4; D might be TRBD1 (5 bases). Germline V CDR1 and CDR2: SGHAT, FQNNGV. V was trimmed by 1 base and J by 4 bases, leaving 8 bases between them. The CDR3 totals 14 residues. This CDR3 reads CASSLVTGKNIQYF. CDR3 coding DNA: TGTGCCAGCAGCTTAGTTACAGGAAAAAACATTCAGTACTTC.

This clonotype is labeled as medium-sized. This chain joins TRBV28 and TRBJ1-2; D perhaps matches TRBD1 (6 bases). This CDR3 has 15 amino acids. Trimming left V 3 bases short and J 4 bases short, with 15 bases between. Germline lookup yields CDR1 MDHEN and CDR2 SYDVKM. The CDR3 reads CASSFSGAPPYGYTF. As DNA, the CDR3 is TGTGCCAGCAGTTTTTCGGGGGCGCCCCCCTATGGCTACACCTTC.

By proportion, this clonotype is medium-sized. The chain's CDR3 is CASSLTRSDTQYF. CDR3 coding DNA: TGTGCCAGCAGCTTGACACGATCAGATACGCAGTATTTT. V is TRBV11-3 and J is TRBJ2-3, with no clear D. Trimming left V 3 bases short and J 4 bases short, with 8 bases between. The CDR3 extends over 13 amino acids. CDR1 is SGHNT and CDR2 is YENEEA in the germline V gene.

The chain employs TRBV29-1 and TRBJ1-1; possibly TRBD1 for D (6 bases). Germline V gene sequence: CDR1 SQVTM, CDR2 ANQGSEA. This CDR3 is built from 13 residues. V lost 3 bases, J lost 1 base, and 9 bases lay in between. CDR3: CSVDGQPNTEAFF. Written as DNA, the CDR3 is TGCAGCGTTGACGGACAGCCGAACACTGAAGCTTTCTTT.